Presented here are 14 T cell receptor beta chains from one specimen sequenced in a study of neoadjuvant anti-PD-1 for oral cavity cancer. Using immunoSEQ multiplex PCR, the repertoire was profiled, and TCRdb retains in-frame clones only, with some absent. The sample records around 12,000 clones, less than 70% being singletons. The sample was PBMCs, taken before nivolumab (anti-PD-1) treatment. The receptors come from a person between 35 and 79 years old with oral cavity squamous cell carcinoma.

The V gene is TRBV28, the J gene TRBJ1-6; D gene ambiguous. V was cut by 8 bases and J by 6 bases, with 20 bases left in between. CDR1 and CDR2 (germline): MDHEN, SYDVKM. The CDR3 covers 16 residues. The CDR3 DNA is TGTGCCAGCCGGGGAAAGGCCCTCTGGAGTAATTCACCCCTCCACTTT. Translation: CASRGKALWSNSPLHF.

The CDR3, as DNA: TGTGCCAGCGATGGACTACAGGGTTCCAATCAGCCCCAGCATTTT. It yields the protein CASDGLQGSNQPQHF. The rearrangement joins TRBV28 to TRBJ1-5; tentatively, D is TRBD1 (6 bases). This CDR3 contains 15 residues. Trimming left V 8 bases short and J 3 bases short, with 17 bases between. The germline gives CDR1 MDHEN, CDR2 SYDVKM.

Only one count was recorded for this clone. The chain uses TRBV7-3 and TRBJ1-1; 8 nucleotides match TRBD1. The CDR3 runs 13 residues. Germline V CDR1 and CDR2: SGHTA, FQGTGA. V lost 9 bases and J lost 2; bases outside the gene matches: 5. The CDR3 DNA reads as TGTGCCAGTGCGACAGGGGCAAACACTGAAGCTTTCTTT. Translating gives CASATGANTEAFF.

The chain is built from TRBV19 and TRBJ2-2; D is ambiguous. This CDR3 is built from 14 residues. Per the germline V gene, CDR1 is LNHDA and CDR2 is SQIVND (reference sequence). The germline V and J ends were trimmed by 7 bases and 2 bases, with 11 bases remaining between them. CDR3 in amino acids: CASMSLTNTGELFF. DNA of the CDR3: TGTGCCAGTATGTCGTTAACAAACACCGGGGAGCTGTTTTTT.

V gene TRBV18 combines with J gene TRBJ2-5, with D tentatively TRBD2 (6 bases). Germline V gene data show CDR1 as KGHSH and CDR2 as LQKENI. There are 14 residues in the CDR3. Trimming removed 3 bases at V and 4 bases at J, with 12 bases between. The CDR3 DNA is TGTGCCAGCTCACCTGGCGGGGCGAGAGAGACCCAGTACTTC. Its translation: CASSPGGARETQYF.

The gene calls are TRBV19 and TRBJ1-4, with TRBD1 as a possible D gene (5 bases). Trimming stripped 5 bases from V and 6 bases from J, with 16 bases between. CDR1 and CDR2 (germline): LNHDA, SQIVND (reference sequence). The CDR3 sequence is 15 residues long. This chain's CDR3 is CASSPMAGGDEKLFF. The CDR3 coding sequence is TGTGCCAGTAGTCCTATGGCCGGAGGGGATGAAAAACTGTTTTTT.

CDR3 sequence reads: CASSDTGGPNEQFF. CDR3 nucleotide sequence: TGTGCCAGCAGTGATACGGGGGGGCCCAATGAGCAGTTCTTC. J is TRBJ2-1 and V is TRBV2; 8 nucleotides match TRBD2. CDR3 length: 14 residues. The V and J ends lost 3 bases and 6 bases, in that order; junction bases with no gene match: 4. Germline CDR1 is SNHLY and CDR2 is FYNNEI.

This clone has just a few counts. The chain joins TRBV6-1 to TRBJ2-1, with TRBD2 matching over 7 bases. The V and J ends lost 8 bases and 9 bases, in that order; junction bases with no gene match: 10. Germline CDR1 and CDR2: MNHNS and SASEGT. This CDR3 region has 13 residues. CDR3: CASLVRGRGEQFF. CDR3 sequence (DNA): TGTGCCAGCTTAGTGCGGGGGAGGGGTGAGCAGTTCTTC.

This chain uses TRBV5-1 with TRBJ2-1, with a weak D call TRBD2 (5 bases). This CDR3 has 14 amino acids. V gave up 2 bases and J gave up 0 bases, with 6 bases separating them. CDR1 and CDR2 (germline): SGHRS, YFSETQ. The CDR3 here is CASSFTSSYNEQFF. CDR3 DNA sequence: TGCGCCAGCAGCTTTACTAGCTCCTACAATGAGCAGTTCTTC. Looking up the rest from reference TRBV5-1 and TRBJ2-1 gives the full variable domain: KAGVTQTPRYLIKTRGQQVTLSCSPISGHRSVSWYQQTPGQGLQFLFEYFSETQRNKGNFPGRFSGRQFSNSRSEMNVSTLELGDSALYLCASSFTSSYNEQFFGPGTRLTVL.

This clone was detected only a few times. The CDR3 is CASSEKGATEAFF. The DNA for the CDR3 is TGCGCCAGCAGTGAGAAGGGGGCCACTGAAGCTTTCTTT. The genes are TRBV10-2 and TRBJ1-1; TRBD1 agrees at 7 bases. The length of the CDR3 is 13 residues. J lost 4 bases, V lost 2 bases, and 1 base had no gene match. Germline assignment: CDR1 WSHSY and CDR2 SAAADI.

The CDR3 reads CATSGQSSYEQYF. The CDR3 DNA reads TGTGCCACCTCAGGGCAGAGCTCCTACGAGCAGTACTTC. The rearrangement joins TRBV6-5 to TRBJ2-7, with D perhaps matching TRBD1 (5 bases). Germline V gives CDR1 MNHEY, CDR2 SVGAGI. The V gene lost 10 bases and the J gene lost 0 bases, with 13 bases spanning the gap. CDR3 length: 13 amino acids.

The chain recombines TRBV27 with TRBJ1-2; 8 nucleotides agree with TRBD1. The CDR3 extends over 13 amino acids. Germline values: CDR1 MNHEY, CDR2 SMNVEV (reference sequence). The ends lost 3 bases at V and 6 bases at J; junction bases unmatched: 3. The CDR3 is CASSFLTGDGYTF. CDR3 nucleotides: TGTGCCAGCAGTTTCCTGACAGGGGATGGCTACACCTTC.

The V and J genes are TRBV4-1 and TRBJ1-5; tentative D call: TRBD1 (5 bases). Germline lookup yields CDR1 MGHRA and CDR2 YSYEKL. The V end was cut by 1 base, the J end by 3 bases, with 7 bases between. The CDR3 covers 14 residues. In DNA form, the CDR3 reads TGCGCCAGCAGCCAAGGACAGTCCAATCAGCCCCAGCATTTT. Residues: CASSQGQSNQPQHF.

This chain joins TRBV11-2 and TRBJ2-7; D is uncertain. V lost 5 bases, J lost 3 bases, and 5 bases lay in between. Germline-derived CDR1 and CDR2 are SGHAT and FQNNGV. The length of the CDR3 is 11 residues. The CDR3 protein is CASSPNYEQYF. The CDR3 DNA follows: TGTGCCAGCAGCCCGAACTACGAGCAGTACTTC.